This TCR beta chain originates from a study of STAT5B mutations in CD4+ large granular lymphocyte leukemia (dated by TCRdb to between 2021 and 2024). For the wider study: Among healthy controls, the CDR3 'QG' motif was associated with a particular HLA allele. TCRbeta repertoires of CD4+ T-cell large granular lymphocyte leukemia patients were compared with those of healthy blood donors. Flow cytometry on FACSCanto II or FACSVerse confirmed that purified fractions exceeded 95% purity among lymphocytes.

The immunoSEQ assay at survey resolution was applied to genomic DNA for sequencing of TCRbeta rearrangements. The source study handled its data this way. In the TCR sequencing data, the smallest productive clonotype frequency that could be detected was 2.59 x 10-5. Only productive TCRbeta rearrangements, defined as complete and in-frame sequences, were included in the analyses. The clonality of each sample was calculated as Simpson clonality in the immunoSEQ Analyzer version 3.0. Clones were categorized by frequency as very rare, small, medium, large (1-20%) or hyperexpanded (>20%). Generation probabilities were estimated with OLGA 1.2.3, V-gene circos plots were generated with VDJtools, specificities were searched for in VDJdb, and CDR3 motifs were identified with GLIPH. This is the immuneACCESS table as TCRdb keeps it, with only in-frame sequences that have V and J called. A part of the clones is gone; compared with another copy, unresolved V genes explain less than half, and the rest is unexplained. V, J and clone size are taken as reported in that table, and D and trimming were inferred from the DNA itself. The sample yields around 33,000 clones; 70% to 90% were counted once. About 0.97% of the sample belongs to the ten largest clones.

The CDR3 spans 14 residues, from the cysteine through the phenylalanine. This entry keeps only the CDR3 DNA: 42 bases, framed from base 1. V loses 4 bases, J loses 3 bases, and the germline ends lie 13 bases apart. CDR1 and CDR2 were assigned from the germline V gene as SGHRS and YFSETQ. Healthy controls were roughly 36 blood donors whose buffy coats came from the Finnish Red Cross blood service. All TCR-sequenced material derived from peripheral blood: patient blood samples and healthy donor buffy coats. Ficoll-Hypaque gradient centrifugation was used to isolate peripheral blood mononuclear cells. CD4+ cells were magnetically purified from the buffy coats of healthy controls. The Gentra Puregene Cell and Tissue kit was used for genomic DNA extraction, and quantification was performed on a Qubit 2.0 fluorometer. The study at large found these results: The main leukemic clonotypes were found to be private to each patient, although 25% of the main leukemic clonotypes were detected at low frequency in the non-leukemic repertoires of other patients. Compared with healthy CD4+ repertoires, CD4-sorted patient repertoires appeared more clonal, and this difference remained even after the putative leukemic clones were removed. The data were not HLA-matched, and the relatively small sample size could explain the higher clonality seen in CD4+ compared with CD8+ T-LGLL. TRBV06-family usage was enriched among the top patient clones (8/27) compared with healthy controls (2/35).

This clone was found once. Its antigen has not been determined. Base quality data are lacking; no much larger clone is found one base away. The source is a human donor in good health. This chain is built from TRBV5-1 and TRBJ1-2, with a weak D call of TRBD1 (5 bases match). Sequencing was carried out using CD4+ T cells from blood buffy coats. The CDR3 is CASSLQGTYYGYTF. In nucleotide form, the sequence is TGCGCCAGCAGCCTGCAGGGAACTTACTATGGCTACACCTTC.